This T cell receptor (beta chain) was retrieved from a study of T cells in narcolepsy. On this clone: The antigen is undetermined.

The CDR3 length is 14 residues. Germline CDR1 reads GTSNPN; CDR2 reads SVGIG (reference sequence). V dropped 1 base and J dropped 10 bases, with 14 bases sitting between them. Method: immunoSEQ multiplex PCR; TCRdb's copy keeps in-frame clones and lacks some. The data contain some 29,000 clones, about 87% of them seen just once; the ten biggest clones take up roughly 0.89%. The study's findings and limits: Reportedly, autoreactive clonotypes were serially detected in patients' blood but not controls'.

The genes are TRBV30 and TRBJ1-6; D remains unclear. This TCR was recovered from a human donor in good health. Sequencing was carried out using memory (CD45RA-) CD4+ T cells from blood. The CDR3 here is CAWSGLGRSSPLHF. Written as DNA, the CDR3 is TGTGCCTGGAGTGGCCTGGGCCGATCGTCACCCCTCCACTTT.